This T cell receptor beta chain was obtained from a study of blood T cell repertoires in COVID-19. Across the whole study: The United States, Italy and Spain supplied acute and convalescent COVID-19 samples. PBMCs, B-cell-depleted T cells, or T cells were the source of the cDNA or gDNA that made up the material.

In the original workflow: Estimation of nucleated cell counts was performed using reference gene primer amplification. Profiled with immunoSEQ multiplex PCR; TCRdb holds only in-frame clones, not every one. The V and J calls and clone size were taken over from that table, and D and trimming were inferred from the DNA. In the table there are approximately 310,000 clones, around nine tenths of which are singletons. V lost 2 bases and J lost 1; bases outside the gene matches: 1. The germline V gene encodes CDR1 SGHRS and CDR2 YFSETQ. The CDR3 has 15 residues. Sequenced sample: peripheral blood. The J gene is TRBJ2-2, the V gene TRBV5-1; TRBD2 matches 8 bases. The clonotype was recovered from a man aged 45-65 years with active or convalescent COVID-19. CDR3 region: CASSFLAGNTGELFF. In DNA, the CDR3 is TGCGCCAGCAGCTTCCTAGCGGGGAACACCGGGGAGCTGTTTTTT.